This T cell receptor beta chain was captured by sequencing in a study of regulatory T cells in long-lasting Graves disease. The ends were cut back, 4 bases at V and 5 bases at J, with 16 bases in the middle. Per the germline V gene, CDR1 is SGHNT and CDR2 is YYREEE (reference sequence). CDR3 size: 14 residues. Study results and limitations: The study found persistent patients shared more public clonotypes (over 2,500) than new patients (over 850).

According to the study, TCR beta libraries were built with iRepertoire HTBI primers and CDR3-region Arm-PCR. Authors' methods: Identified segments across samples numbered about 64 TRBV and 14 to 15 TRBJ. One entry per CDR3 protein results from TCRdb running MiXCR on the multiplex PCR reads. The V and J calls shown here were made by TCRdb, not taken from the authors' results. Of approximately 400,000 distinct CDR3 sequences listed, about 25% are singletons. Concerning this clonotype itself: Its antigen remains unknown.

The time point denotes: persistent/refractory GD, antithyroid drugs over 5 years with positive TRAb. RNA extracted from PBMCs served as the sequencing template. Doctors identified Graves' disease using the American Thyroid Association guidelines. Source: peripheral blood mononuclear cells (PBMCs), taken when the disease was refractory, from a patient treated with antithyroid drugs. The V and J genes are TRBV5-4 and TRBJ2-7, with TRBD2 as a possible D gene (6 bases). This TCR derives from a female donor with Graves disease. CDR3 in amino acids: CASSAEGPRNEQYF. CDR3 coding DNA: TGTGCCAGCAGCGCGGAGGGACCGAGGAACGAGCAGTACTTC.